This T cell receptor beta chain is from a study of cytomegalovirus exposure and HLA in healthy donors. Overall study results and limits: In vitro work confirmed that a few CMV-associated chains recognize CMV antigens. Some V segments, including TRBV6-2 and TRBV6-3, were excluded as indistinguishable. The majority of TCR sequences were rare, yet some public TCRs appeared in many donors.

On this clone: The target antigen is unknown.

Trimming at V came to 4 bases and at J to 0 bases, leaving 3 bases not matched to a gene. This CDR3 spans 16 amino acids. Germline lookup yields CDR1 KGHSH and CDR2 LQKENI. The PCR made use of 60 Vbeta and 13 Jbeta primers. Only in-frame clones appear in the TCRdb table, and some are missing; sequencing was by immunoSEQ multiplex PCR. The sample consists of 150,000 to 200,000 clones, just over 75% of them appearing once. This clonotype was sampled from a woman in her twenties or thirties in good health and CMV-seropositive. Material for sequencing was PBMCs. This chain connects TRBV18 to TRBJ2-6, with 7 positions matching TRBD1. CDR3 protein: CASSRQGTSGANVLTF. The CDR3 DNA is TGTGCCAGCTCACGACAGGGTACCTCTGGGGCCAACGTCCTGACTTTC. Based on the CDR3 plus reference TRBV18 and TRBJ2-6, the full variable domain is NAGVMQNPRHLVRRRGQEARLRCSPMKGHSHVYWYRQLPEEGLKFMVYLQKENIIDESGMPKERFSAEFPKEGPSILRIQQVVRGDSAAYFCASSRQGTSGANVLTFGAGSRLTVL.